These 27 T cell receptor beta chains were all obtained from the same sample, sequenced in a study of cytomegalovirus exposure and HLA in healthy donors. The PCR ran on 60 Vbeta and 13 Jbeta primers. This table comes from immunoSEQ multiplex PCR, and its TCRdb copy is limited to in-frame clones, with some not included. Seen here are some 200,000 clones, around 86% observed once, and the top ten hold roughly 0.75%. Source material: PBMCs. The source is a woman in her late teens or twenties in good health and CMV-seronegative.

This chain links TRBV19 with TRBJ2-7, with unresolved D. The germline gives CDR1 LNHDA, CDR2 SQIVND (reference sequence). V lost 0 bases to trimming and J lost 3 bases, with 12 bases between them. This CDR3 is 15 amino acids long. Written as DNA, the CDR3 is TGTGCCAGTAGTATAGACCTAAGTCCGGGCTACGAGCAGTACTTC. As protein: CASSIDLSPGYEQYF.

The chain links TRBV7-2 to TRBJ2-7; D unclear. Germline loops: CDR1 SGHTA, CDR2 FQGNSA. The ends were cut back, 5 bases at V and 4 bases at J, with 18 bases in the middle. This CDR3 is 15 amino acids long. The CDR3 protein is CASSPVAEVAYEQYF. The DNA for the CDR3 is TGTGCCAGCAGCCCCGTCGCTGAGGTAGCTTACGAGCAGTACTTC.

J is TRBJ2-7 and V is TRBV25-1, with D unresolved. Between the trimmed V and J ends, which lost 2 bases and 6 bases, there was a span of 17 bases. This CDR3 region has 15 residues. Per germline, CDR1 MGHDK and CDR2 SYGVNS. CDR3 protein: CASSEGSWIGREQYF. As DNA, the CDR3 is TGTGCCAGCAGTGAAGGGTCCTGGATTGGGCGCGAGCAGTACTTC.

J is TRBJ1-5 and V is TRBV2; tentatively, D is TRBD1 (6 bases). The germline gives CDR1 SNHLY, CDR2 FYNNEI. The CDR3 contains 16 residues. V was trimmed by 3 bases and J by 1 base, leaving 13 bases between them. The CDR3 spells CASSDTGMGSNQPQHF. The CDR3 nucleotides are TGTGCCAGCAGTGATACAGGGATGGGGAGCAATCAGCCCCAGCATTTT. Using reference TRBV2 and TRBJ1-5 for the parts outside the CDR3, the full variable domain is EPEVTQTPSHQVTQMGQEVILRCVPISNHLYFYWYRQILGQKVEFLVSFYNNEISEKSEIFDDQFSVERPDGSNFTLKIRSTKLEDSAMYFCASSDTGMGSNQPQHFGDGTRLSIL.

This chain connects TRBV2 to TRBJ2-7; 7 nucleotides match TRBD1. V was pared by 4 bases and J by 4 bases, with 7 bases of the junction left unmatched. The CDR3 consists of 14 residues. In germline, CDR1 is SNHLY, CDR2 FYNNEI. CDR3 nucleotide sequence: TGTGCCAGCAGTGGACAGGGCATGGGATACGAGCAGTACTTC. This codes for CASSGQGMGYEQYF.

The V and J genes are TRBV20-1 and TRBJ1-6; a possible D gene is TRBD1 (6 bases). The CDR3 consists of 11 residues. The germline CDR1 and CDR2 sequences are DFQATT and SNEGSKA (reference sequence). The ends were cut back, 6 bases at V and 14 bases at J, with 14 bases in the middle. CDR3 sequence: CSAMIGQTLHF. The CDR3 nucleotides read TGCAGTGCGATGATCGGACAGACCCTCCACTTT.

This sequence joins TRBV7-2 and TRBJ2-3, with a possible D match to TRBD2 (6 bases). V was cut by 1 base and J by 2 bases, with 7 bases left in between. CDR1 is SGHTA and CDR2 is FQGNSA in the germline V gene. This CDR3 contains 14 residues. The CDR3 region is CASSLGGDTDTQYF. The CDR3 region has the DNA TGTGCCAGCAGCTTAGGCGGGGACACAGATACGCAGTATTTT.

This rearrangement joins TRBV25-1 to TRBJ1-3, with D possibly matching TRBD1 (6 bases). The V and J ends lost 4 bases and 4 bases respectively, with 14 bases between them. Germline V gives CDR1 MGHDK, CDR2 SYGVNS. The CDR3 is 15 residues long. CDR3 sequence: CASSALGTLGNTIYF. CDR3 sequence (DNA): TGTGCCAGCAGTGCCCTGGGGACACTAGGAAACACCATATATTTT.

V and J are TRBV29-1 and TRBJ1-1; D call uncertain. The germline CDR1 and CDR2 sequences are SQVTM and ANQGSEA. CDR3 size: 13 residues. V lost 6 bases and J lost 4, with 15 bases in between. CDR3 DNA sequence: TGCAGCGTAGCCCCGCGGGATATCACTGAAGCTTTCTTT. Protein product: CSVAPRDITEAFF.

In this sample, this clone turned up a few times. The chain uses TRBV6-1 and TRBJ1-2; 10 positions agree with TRBD1. The CDR3 sequence is 15 residues long. The germline CDR1 and CDR2 sequences are MNHNS and SASEGT. V dropped 2 bases and J dropped 7; count of bases not matched to a gene: 7. The CDR3 protein is CASSETGTGESGYTF. CDR3 DNA: TGTGCCAGCAGTGAAACCGGGACAGGGGAAAGTGGCTACACCTTC.

The J gene is TRBJ2-5, the V gene TRBV28; TRBD2 matches 11 bases. CDR1 is MDHEN, CDR2 SYDVKM, per germline. This CDR3 is 19 amino acids long. After removal of 3 bases from V and 0 bases from J, the junction contained 12 bases not matched to a gene. CDR3 in DNA: TGTGCCAGCAGTTTGAGGGAGGGAGGGACTAGCGGATACCAAGAGACCCAGTACTTC. Its translation: CASSLREGGTSGYQETQYF.

The chain links TRBV6-5 to TRBJ2-7, with D tentatively TRBD2 (6 bases). CDR3 size: 12 residues. CDR1 MNHEY and CDR2 SVGAGI come from the germline V gene. Trimming left V 5 bases short and J 7 bases short, with 12 bases between. The CDR3 coding sequence is TGTGCCAGCAGTGGGGGGAGTCAAGAGCAGTACTTC. Amino acid sequence: CASSGGSQEQYF.

The chain combines TRBV5-1 with TRBJ2-2, with 7 nucleotides matching TRBD1. Germline V gene sequence: CDR1 SGHRS, CDR2 YFSETQ. The V and J ends lost 3 bases and 8 bases, in that order; junction bases with no gene match: 10. The length of the CDR3 is 15 residues. DNA for the CDR3: TGCGCCAGCAGCTCACCAGACAGGGTCGCAGGGGAGCTGTTTTTT. It encodes CASSSPDRVAGELFF.

The chain has TRBV27 and TRBJ1-5, with D unclear. The CDR3 is 14 amino acids. Deletions cut 3 bases from V and 7 bases from J, with 13 bases between. Germline V gene sequence: CDR1 MNHEY, CDR2 SMNVEV (reference sequence). The CDR3 DNA follows: TGTGCCAGCAGTTTGTTGCCATTCCGGCAGCCCCAGCATTTT. This encodes CASSLLPFRQPQHF.

The gene calls are TRBV5-5 and TRBJ1-4, with D possibly being TRBD1 (5 bases). CDR3 size: 17 residues. The V gene's germline CDR1 is SGHKS and CDR2 YYEKEE (reference sequence). The V and J ends lost 1 base and 3 bases respectively, with 16 bases between them. The CDR3 nucleotides read TGTGCCAGCAGCTTGTACCGCCAGACAGAATCTAATGAAAAACTGTTTTTT. Protein sequence: CASSLYRQTESNEKLFF.

This clone was found once. The chain combines TRBV18 with TRBJ1-1, with TRBD1 matching over 11 bases. CDR1 KGHSH and CDR2 LQKENI come from the germline V gene. J lost 5 bases, V lost 5 bases, and 19 bases had no gene match. The CDR3 loop spans 19 amino acids. CDR3 sequence: CASSTRSGGQGDGGTEAFF. The CDR3 DNA is TGTGCCAGCTCAACACGTTCGGGGGGACAGGGGGACGGGGGGACTGAAGCTTTCTTT.

The chain links TRBV7-9 to TRBJ2-1; TRBD2 agrees at 7 bases. V lost 4 bases, J lost 2 bases, and 11 bases stayed unmatched. CDR3 size: 17 residues. Germline V lookup: CDR1 SEHNR, CDR2 FQNEAQ (reference sequence). CDR3 nucleotides: TGTGCCAGCAGCTCCCTTTGGGAGGGACTTACCTACAATGAGCAGTTCTTC. The encoded protein is CASSSLWEGLTYNEQFF.

The V call is TRBV13, the J call TRBJ2-2, with D possibly TRBD1 on 5 matching bases. Germline assignment: CDR1 PRHDT and CDR2 FYEKMQ (reference sequence). The CDR3 has 14 residues. The V end was cut by 10 bases, the J end by 0 bases, with 12 bases between. CDR3 region: CATTRVANTGELFF. As DNA, the CDR3 is TGTGCCACTACCAGGGTGGCGAACACCGGGGAGCTGTTTTTT.

This sequence joins TRBV18 and TRBJ2-7, with TRBD2 as a possible D gene (6 bases). The length of the CDR3 is 13 residues. From germline, CDR1 is KGHSH and CDR2 LQKENI. Between the trimmed V and J ends, which lost 3 bases and 6 bases, there was a span of 12 bases. Written as DNA, the CDR3 is TGTGCCAGCTCACCCCTCAACGGGGGCGAGCAGTACTTC. Residues: CASSPLNGGEQYF.

CDR3 in amino acids: CASSLYEGGDEQYF. In DNA form, the CDR3 reads TGTGCCAGCAGCTTATACGAGGGAGGCGACGAGCAGTACTTC. This chain links TRBV7-6 with TRBJ2-7, with a tentative D call TRBD2 (6 bases). The CDR3 is made up of 14 amino acids. Germline loops: CDR1 SGHVS, CDR2 FNYEAQ. The V gene lost 2 bases and the J gene lost 5 bases, with 13 bases spanning the gap.

This clone was picked up one time. V is TRBV7-6 and J is TRBJ2-1, with 9 bases aligning to TRBD1. Trimming cost V 1 base and J 4 bases; bases outside gene matches: 2. The CDR3 is 15 residues long. Germline V gene data show CDR1 as SGHVS and CDR2 as FNYEAQ. The CDR3 spells CASSLEDRGYNEQFF. For the CDR3, the DNA is TGTGCCAGCAGCTTAGAGGACAGGGGATACAATGAGCAGTTCTTC.

The genes are TRBV11-3 and TRBJ2-3; D is possibly TRBD1 (5 bases). Deletions cut 5 bases from V and 9 bases from J, with 12 bases between. The CDR3 spans 12 residues. CDR1 is SGHNT, CDR2 YENEEA, per germline. The CDR3 sequence: CASSDDSQTQYF. The DNA of the CDR3 is TGTGCCAGCAGCGACGACAGTCAGACGCAGTATTTT.

This clone has a handful of counts. V is TRBV5-1 and J is TRBJ2-7; 8 bases are a match to TRBD2. With 5 bases clipped from V and 5 bases from J, the junction kept 12 bases outside the gene matches. Germline loops: CDR1 SGHRS, CDR2 YFSETQ. The CDR3 length is 15 residues. CDR3 residues: CASRRRGGPVDEQYF. Here the CDR3 DNA reads TGCGCCAGCAGGCGCCGCGGGGGGCCGGTGGACGAGCAGTACTTC.

This sequence joins TRBV30 and TRBJ2-7, with TRBD2 matching 13 bases. CDR1 GTSNPN and CDR2 SVGIG come from the germline V gene (reference sequence). The CDR3 is made up of 15 amino acids. The CDR3 protein is CAIGGTSGTIYEQYF. The CDR3 nucleotides read TGTGCGATCGGGGGGACTAGCGGGACGATCTACGAGCAGTACTTC.

This clone showed up just once. The CDR3 loop reads CASSSDRGLTDTQYF. The CDR3 DNA sequence: TGTGCCAGCAGCTCCGACAGGGGACTCACAGATACGCAGTATTTT. This chain connects TRBV7-9 to TRBJ2-3; TRBD1 matches at 8 bases. V shed 4 bases and J 2 bases; nucleotides not matched to a gene: 5. CDR3 length: 15 amino acids. Germline V gene lookup returns CDR1 SEHNR and CDR2 FQNEAQ (reference sequence).

The chain couples TRBV28 to TRBJ2-5, with 8 positions matching TRBD1. The CDR3 spans 16 residues. The J segment lost 4 bases and the V segment lost 6 bases, leaving 13 bases of the junction unmatched. CDR1 is MDHEN and CDR2 is SYDVKM in the germline V gene. The CDR3 DNA reads as TGTGCCAGCAGCCCTCCACCGCCAGGGGGCATAGAGACCCAGTACTTC. Protein product: CASSPPPPGGIETQYF.

The chain uses TRBV7-9 and TRBJ2-7, with D possibly matching TRBD2 (7 bases). With 5 bases removed from V and 2 bases from J, the gap between germline ends came to 16 bases. This CDR3 is 15 amino acids long. Germline CDR1 is SEHNR and CDR2 is FQNEAQ (reference sequence). The CDR3 nucleotides read TGTGCCAGCAGCACCCGACAGGCGGGGGCCTACGAGCAGTACTTC. It yields the protein CASSTRQAGAYEQYF. Filled out from reference TRBV7-9 and TRBJ2-7, the complete variable domain reads DTGVSQNPRHKITKRGQNVTFRCDPISEHNRLYWYRQTLGQGPEFLTYFQNEAQLEKSRLLSDRFSAERPKGSFSTLEIQRTEQGDSAMYLCASSTRQAGAYEQYFGPGTRLTVT.